Listed below are T cell receptor beta chains from one sample, sequenced in a study of somatic mutations in cytotoxic T cells in rheumatoid arthritis. Produced via immunoSEQ multiplex PCR; TCRdb's table is partial and in-frame only. Found here are a few thousand clones, about 72% of them singletons; the top ten hold about 28%. The sequenced material came from CD8+ T cells sorted from blood. The receptors shown here come from an adult with rheumatoid arthritis. Both conserved end residues are part of each CDR3. The order of the fields is CDR3 length, clone size, V gene, J gene, D gene, CDR3 DNA, CDR3 protein. D genes are given only for firm matches. Where a row states a size, it is once, few, many or the class of an expanded clone; other rows omit it.

CDR3 length: 11; clone size: NA; V gene: TRBV5-1; J gene: TRBJ1-1; D gene: NA; CDR3 DNA: TGCGCCAGCAGGGGGGACGGTGAAGCTTTCTTT; CDR3 protein: CASRGDGEAFF
CDR3 length: 16; clone size: NA; V gene: TRBV9; J gene: TRBJ2-7; D gene: NA; CDR3 DNA: TGTGCCAGCAGCGTAGACCCAGGACACGGGACCTACGAGCAGTACTTC; CDR3 protein: CASSVDPGHGTYEQYF
CDR3 length: 15; clone size: NA; V gene: TRBV5-4; J gene: TRBJ1-1; D gene: NA; CDR3 DNA: TGTGCCAGCAGCTTGGGAGCGGGGCCAGGGACTGAAGCTTTCTTT; CDR3 protein: CASSLGAGPGTEAFF
CDR3 length: 15; clone size: NA; V gene: TRBV27; J gene: TRBJ1-5; D gene: NA; CDR3 DNA: TGTGCCAGCAGTTTAGTCCCCGCGGGGAATCAGCCCCAGCATTTT; CDR3 protein: CASSLVPAGNQPQHF
CDR3 length: 14; clone size: NA; V gene: TRBV4-1; J gene: TRBJ2-7; D gene: NA; CDR3 DNA: TGCGCCAGCAGCCAAGGAGATAGCTCCTACGAGCAGTACTTC; CDR3 protein: CASSQGDSSYEQYF
CDR3 length: 16; clone size: NA; V gene: TRBV11-2; J gene: TRBJ2-3; D gene: NA; CDR3 DNA: TGTGCCAGCAGCTTAGGGCCCTCCGAACCCACAGATACGCAGTATTTT; CDR3 protein: CASSLGPSEPTDTQYF
CDR3 length: 15; clone size: NA; V gene: TRBV7-9; J gene: TRBJ1-1; D gene: NA; CDR3 DNA: TGTGCCAGCAGCCATCTAAGATCAGGGGACACTGAAGCTTTCTTT; CDR3 protein: CASSHLRSGDTEAFF
CDR3 length: 15; clone size: NA; V gene: TRBV5-1; J gene: TRBJ1-4; D gene: TRBD1; CDR3 DNA: TGCGCCAGCAGCTTGGAAGGGACAGTCAATGAAAAACTGTTTTTT; CDR3 protein: CASSLEGTVNEKLFF
CDR3 length: 13; clone size: NA; V gene: TRBV11-2; J gene: TRBJ2-7; D gene: NA; CDR3 DNA: TGTGCCAGCAGCTCACCGGGGCTGGGGGAGCAGTACTTC; CDR3 protein: CASSSPGLGEQYF
CDR3 length: 15; clone size: NA; V gene: TRBV11-2; J gene: TRBJ2-1; D gene: NA; CDR3 DNA: TGTGCCAGCAGCTTAGTTCTAGCGAGTTACAATGAGCAGTTCTTC; CDR3 protein: CASSLVLASYNEQFF
CDR3 length: 16; clone size: NA; V gene: TRBV18; J gene: TRBJ2-2; D gene: NA; CDR3 DNA: TGTGCCAGCTCACTGGAACCGGGTCCCAACACCGGGGAGCTGTTTTTT; CDR3 protein: CASSLEPGPNTGELFF
CDR3 length: 15; clone size: NA; V gene: TRBV5-6; J gene: TRBJ1-6; D gene: TRBD1; CDR3 DNA: TGTGCCAGCAGCCCGGGGGACAGGGGCAATTCACCCCTCCACTTT; CDR3 protein: CASSPGDRGNSPLHF
CDR3 length: 15; clone size: NA; V gene: TRBV7-2; J gene: TRBJ1-6; D gene: NA; CDR3 DNA: TGTGCCAGCAGCTTAGGGATTCCAGGGAATTCACCCCTCCACTTT; CDR3 protein: CASSLGIPGNSPLHF
CDR3 length: 16; clone size: NA; V gene: TRBV4-1; J gene: TRBJ2-1; D gene: TRBD2; CDR3 DNA: TGCGCCAGCAGCCAAGTCGGACTAGTAGGGATAACGGTTCAGTTCTTC; CDR3 protein: CASSQVGLVGITVQFF
CDR3 length: 16; clone size: NA; V gene: TRBV9; J gene: TRBJ2-3; D gene: TRBD2; CDR3 DNA: TGTGCCAGCAGCGTCAGCGGGGGGGCCGCGAAAGATACGCAGTATTTT; CDR3 protein: CASSVSGGAAKDTQYF
CDR3 length: 16; clone size: NA; V gene: TRBV4-2; J gene: TRBJ2-2; D gene: NA; CDR3 DNA: TGTGCCAGCAGCCCCTCAGGGGCAGGGAAGGGCGGGGAGCTGTTTTTT; CDR3 protein: CASSPSGAGKGGELFF
CDR3 length: 16; clone size: few; V gene: TRBV5-1; J gene: TRBJ1-1; D gene: NA; CDR3 DNA: TGCGCCAGCAGCCCCAACGATTACGGGGGGAACACTGAAGCTTTCTTT; CDR3 protein: CASSPNDYGGNTEAFF
CDR3 length: 16; clone size: NA; V gene: TRBV5-1; J gene: TRBJ2-7; D gene: NA; CDR3 DNA: TGCGCCAGCAGCGGCGTGGGGCCGGTTAGCTCCTACGAGCAGTACTTC; CDR3 protein: CASSGVGPVSSYEQYF
CDR3 length: 10; clone size: NA; V gene: TRBV2; J gene: TRBJ2-2; D gene: NA; CDR3 DNA: TGTGCCAGCTCAAGCGGGGAGCTGTTTTTT; CDR3 protein: CASSSGELFF
CDR3 length: 17; clone size: few; V gene: TRBV5-4; J gene: TRBJ2-4; D gene: NA; CDR3 DNA: TGTGCCAGCAGCTTGACGGCGGGGTCGGCCGATCGGGACATTCAGTACTTC; CDR3 protein: CASSLTAGSADRDIQYF
CDR3 length: 20; clone size: NA; V gene: TRBV7-8; J gene: TRBJ2-3; D gene: TRBD2; CDR3 DNA: TGTGCCAGCAGCTTAGACCGGAAGAGCGGGGGGCTTGCTAGCACAGATACGCAGTATTTT; CDR3 protein: CASSLDRKSGGLASTDTQYF
CDR3 length: 14; clone size: NA; V gene: TRBV6-6; J gene: TRBJ1-2; D gene: NA; CDR3 DNA: TGTGCCAGCAGTTACTCAGGTGGCGGGAATGGCTACACCTTC; CDR3 protein: CASSYSGGGNGYTF
CDR3 length: 14; clone size: NA; V gene: TRBV10-3; J gene: TRBJ1-1; D gene: NA; CDR3 DNA: TGTGCCATCAGTGAGTCGGCAGGGGTGGCTGAAGCTTTCTTT; CDR3 protein: CAISESAGVAEAFF
CDR3 length: 14; clone size: NA; V gene: TRBV27; J gene: TRBJ2-7; D gene: TRBD1; CDR3 DNA: TGTGCCAGCAGTTTCGGGACAGGGGTCCACGAGCAGTACTTC; CDR3 protein: CASSFGTGVHEQYF
CDR3 length: 15; clone size: NA; V gene: TRBV6-5; J gene: TRBJ1-2; D gene: NA; CDR3 DNA: TGTGCCAGCAGCCCCGGGACGGGGTCCACTAGTGGCTACACCTTC; CDR3 protein: CASSPGTGSTSGYTF
CDR3 length: 17; clone size: NA; V gene: TRBV9; J gene: TRBJ2-3; D gene: TRBD2; CDR3 DNA: TGTGCCAGCAGCGTAGATTGGGGCGGGGGTGGCCCAGATACGCAGTATTTT; CDR3 protein: CASSVDWGGGGPDTQYF
CDR3 length: 13; clone size: NA; V gene: TRBV29-1; J gene: TRBJ1-4; D gene: NA; CDR3 DNA: TGCAGCGCCCTTTCGGCAACTAATGAAAAACTGTTTTTT; CDR3 protein: CSALSATNEKLFF
CDR3 length: 15; clone size: NA; V gene: TRBV5-1; J gene: TRBJ1-2; D gene: NA; CDR3 DNA: TGCGCCAGCAGCTTGGCCACGGGGGGGACCCTGGGCTACACCTTC; CDR3 protein: CASSLATGGTLGYTF
CDR3 length: 15; clone size: NA; V gene: TRBV5-1; J gene: TRBJ1-3; D gene: TRBD1; CDR3 DNA: TGCGCCAGCAGCGTAGACAGGGGCATCGGAAACACCATATATTTT; CDR3 protein: CASSVDRGIGNTIYF
CDR3 length: 18; clone size: once; V gene: TRBV21-1; J gene: TRBJ2-2; D gene: NA; CDR3 DNA: TGTGCCAGCAGCTCCACCCACGGCGAACTAGCGACCACCGGGGAGCTGTTTTTT; CDR3 protein: CASSSTHGELATTGELFF
CDR3 length: 13; clone size: NA; V gene: TRBV28; J gene: TRBJ1-2; D gene: NA; CDR3 DNA: TGTGCCAGCAGTTTGGAGGGACAATATGGCTACACCTTC; CDR3 protein: CASSLEGQYGYTF
CDR3 length: 15; clone size: NA; V gene: TRBV5-6; J gene: TRBJ1-1; D gene: TRBD1; CDR3 DNA: TGTGCCAGCAGCCCTATCAGGGACAGAGACACTGAAGCTTTCTTT; CDR3 protein: CASSPIRDRDTEAFF
CDR3 length: 15; clone size: NA; V gene: TRBV10-3; J gene: TRBJ2-5; D gene: NA; CDR3 DNA: TGTGCCATCAGTGACCTTTGGGAAATTCAAGAGACCCAGTACTTC; CDR3 protein: CAISDLWEIQETQYF
CDR3 length: 12; clone size: once; V gene: TRBV6-5; J gene: TRBJ1-2; D gene: NA; CDR3 DNA: TGTGCCGCTTCTTGGGACGGCTATGGCTACACCTTC; CDR3 protein: CAASWDGYGYTF
CDR3 length: 15; clone size: NA; V gene: TRBV7-2; J gene: TRBJ1-5; D gene: NA; CDR3 DNA: TGTGCCAGCAGCTTTTCAGACTATAGCAATCAGCCCCAGCATTTT; CDR3 protein: CASSFSDYSNQPQHF
CDR3 length: 17; clone size: NA; V gene: TRBV27; J gene: TRBJ2-5; D gene: TRBD2; CDR3 DNA: TGTGCCAGCAGTTTGAGCTTTCATAGCGGGCGGAGAGAGACCCAGTACTTC; CDR3 protein: CASSLSFHSGRRETQYF
CDR3 length: 15; clone size: few; V gene: TRBV6-5; J gene: TRBJ2-7; D gene: TRBD1; CDR3 DNA: TGTGCCAGCAGACACCGACAGGGAACCGACTACGAGCAGTACTTC; CDR3 protein: CASRHRQGTDYEQYF
CDR3 length: 14; clone size: NA; V gene: TRBV11-2; J gene: TRBJ1-4; D gene: NA; CDR3 DNA: TGTGCCAGCAGCTTAACAGACTCTAATGAAAAACTGTTTTTT; CDR3 protein: CASSLTDSNEKLFF
CDR3 length: 15; clone size: once; V gene: TRBV19; J gene: TRBJ2-2; D gene: TRBD1; CDR3 DNA: TGTGCCAGTAGTATTGACACAGGGGGTGGCGGGGAGCTGTTTTTT; CDR3 protein: CASSIDTGGGGELFF
CDR3 length: 14; clone size: NA; V gene: TRBV7-9; J gene: TRBJ1-2; D gene: NA; CDR3 DNA: TGTGCCAGCAGCTTAGGGCCGACTAACTATGGCTACACCTTC; CDR3 protein: CASSLGPTNYGYTF
CDR3 length: 15; clone size: NA; V gene: TRBV7-2; J gene: TRBJ1-5; D gene: NA; CDR3 DNA: TGTGCCAGCAGCTTGGATGGGGGTAGCAATCAGCCCCAGCATTTT; CDR3 protein: CASSLDGGSNQPQHF
CDR3 length: 13; clone size: NA; V gene: TRBV16; J gene: TRBJ2-7; D gene: TRBD1; CDR3 DNA: TGTGCCAGCAGCCAGGACAGGGGCCACGAGCAGTACTTC; CDR3 protein: CASSQDRGHEQYF
CDR3 length: 14; clone size: few; V gene: TRBV5-4; J gene: TRBJ1-6; D gene: NA; CDR3 DNA: TGTGCCAGCAGCTTGGGCGAAAATAATTCACCCCTCCACTTT; CDR3 protein: CASSLGENNSPLHF
CDR3 length: 14; clone size: NA; V gene: TRBV19; J gene: TRBJ2-7; D gene: TRBD1; CDR3 DNA: TGTGCCAGTACCGCGGGACAGGGCGCCTACGAGCAGTACTTC; CDR3 protein: CASTAGQGAYEQYF
CDR3 length: 17; clone size: NA; V gene: TRBV28; J gene: TRBJ1-4; D gene: NA; CDR3 DNA: TGTGCCAGCAGTTCCCTCCAAAAAGGGGAGTTACATGAAAAACTGTTTTTT; CDR3 protein: CASSSLQKGELHEKLFF
CDR3 length: 11; clone size: NA; V gene: TRBV6-1; J gene: TRBJ1-1; D gene: NA; CDR3 DNA: TGTGCCAGCGGATGGGGGACTGAAGCTTTCTTT; CDR3 protein: CASGWGTEAFF
CDR3 length: 14; clone size: NA; V gene: TRBV4-3; J gene: TRBJ1-2; D gene: TRBD1; CDR3 DNA: TGCGCCAGCAGCCAAACAGGGGGTCACTATGGCTACACCTTC; CDR3 protein: CASSQTGGHYGYTF
CDR3 length: 16; clone size: once; V gene: TRBV10-3; J gene: TRBJ2-1; D gene: TRBD2; CDR3 DNA: TGTGCCATCAGTGAGTCGACAGGCGGGGGGCAGGATGAGCAGTTCTTC; CDR3 protein: CAISESTGGGQDEQFF
CDR3 length: 15; clone size: NA; V gene: TRBV5-1; J gene: TRBJ1-1; D gene: NA; CDR3 DNA: TGCGCCAGCAGCTTGGATATAGATGTGTCCACTGAAGCTTTCTTT; CDR3 protein: CASSLDIDVSTEAFF
CDR3 length: 17; clone size: few; V gene: TRBV7-9; J gene: TRBJ1-5; D gene: NA; CDR3 DNA: TGTGCCAGCAGCTTAGGTCTGGGGGAATTCGGCAATCAGCCCCAGCATTTT; CDR3 protein: CASSLGLGEFGNQPQHF
CDR3 length: 13; clone size: NA; V gene: TRBV13; J gene: TRBJ1-2; D gene: NA; CDR3 DNA: TGTGCCAGCAGCACCGGGACTGACTATGGCTACACCTTC; CDR3 protein: CASSTGTDYGYTF
CDR3 length: 14; clone size: NA; V gene: TRBV6-6; J gene: TRBJ1-1; D gene: NA; CDR3 DNA: TGTGCCAGCAGTTACTTTCCCTTGACAGATGAAGCTTTCTTT; CDR3 protein: CASSYFPLTDEAFF
CDR3 length: 13; clone size: NA; V gene: TRBV4-1; J gene: TRBJ1-1; D gene: NA; CDR3 DNA: TGCGCCAGCAGGTCTACACCGAACACTGAAGCTTTCTTT; CDR3 protein: CASRSTPNTEAFF
CDR3 length: 21; clone size: NA; V gene: TRBV4-2; J gene: TRBJ2-2; D gene: NA; CDR3 DNA: TGTGCCAGCAGCCGCGGCTGGGCATGGAGGCAGGGAAAATCCAACACCGGGGAGCTGTTTTTT; CDR3 protein: CASSRGWAWRQGKSNTGELFF
CDR3 length: 17; clone size: NA; V gene: TRBV5-4; J gene: TRBJ1-3; D gene: NA; CDR3 DNA: TGTGCCAGCAGCTCCACCGGACTGCCGGGTCGGGGAAACACCATATATTTT; CDR3 protein: CASSSTGLPGRGNTIYF